These 20 T cell receptor beta chains were sequenced from one sample in a study of shared clonotypes between healthy human individuals. CD45RO-negative cells were positively selected for CCR7, leaving out terminally differentiated effector memory CD45RA+ cells. Data came from immunoSEQ multiplex PCR; TCRdb stores just in-frame clones and leaves some out. The repertoire holds about 2.1 million clones, with 93% as singletons. The sequencing input was naive CD8+ T cells from PBMCs. All receptors come from a young man in good health. Some clones in this sample may be carry-over from other donors' samples.

This sequence joins TRBV2 and TRBJ2-7; 10 bases agree with TRBD2. Trimming cost V 5 bases and J 7 bases; bases outside gene matches: 17. From germline, CDR1 is SNHLY and CDR2 FYNNEI. This CDR3 comprises 17 residues. CDR3 in amino acids: CASSYLAGAEQSGEQYF. For the CDR3, the DNA is TGTGCCAGCAGTTACCTAGCGGGAGCCGAGCAAAGTGGGGAGCAGTACTTC.

The V gene is TRBV5-4, the J gene TRBJ2-2; TRBD2 is a possible D gene (6 bases). The CDR3 length is 14 residues. CDR1 is SGHNT, CDR2 YYREEE, per germline (reference sequence). Trimming removed 4 bases from V and 7 bases from J, with 14 bases in between. Here the CDR3 reads CASSEGLRDGELFF. In nucleotides, the CDR3 is TGTGCCAGCAGCGAGGGACTCCGAGACGGGGAGCTGTTTTTT.

This clone was seen a few times. The chain uses TRBV29-1 and TRBJ1-1, with TRBD1 as a possible D gene (6 bases). CDR1 and CDR2 (germline): SQVTM, ANQGSEA. With 5 bases removed from V and 5 bases from J, the gap between germline ends came to 15 bases. The CDR3 covers 13 residues. The CDR3 loop reads CSVKGGFRTEAFF. DNA for the CDR3: TGCAGCGTTAAAGGGGGGTTTCGGACTGAAGCTTTCTTT.

The chain recombines TRBV28 with TRBJ2-1; D is perhaps TRBD1 or TRBD2 (5 bases each). The length of the CDR3 is 15 residues. V was clipped by 3 bases and J by 0 bases, with 9 bases between them. Germline V CDR1 and CDR2: MDHEN, SYDVKM. The CDR3 is CASSFGDPSYNEQFF. DNA of the CDR3: TGTGCCAGCAGTTTTGGGGACCCCTCCTACAATGAGCAGTTCTTC.

The CDR3 reads CASSFSGVTMNTEAFF. In nucleotides, the CDR3 is TGCGCCAGCAGCTTTTCTGGGGTTACTATGAACACTGAAGCTTTCTTT. This chain uses TRBV5-1 with TRBJ1-1, with D uncertain. V was trimmed by 2 bases and J by 0 bases, leaving 14 bases between them. The CDR3 has 16 residues. Germline-derived CDR1 and CDR2 are SGHRS and YFSETQ.

Here the CDR3 reads CASSLGQGEARPQHF. The CDR3 DNA is TGCGCCAGCAGCCTCGGGCAGGGTGAGGCTCGGCCCCAGCATTTT. The chain is built from TRBV4-1 and TRBJ1-5; possible D gene TRBD1, 5 bases. Trimming stripped 4 bases from V and 9 bases from J, with 19 bases between. The CDR3 loop spans 15 amino acids. The germline V gene has CDR1 MGHRA and CDR2 YSYEKL.

CDR3 protein: CASSDPGHLHGYTF. The CDR3 DNA follows: TGTGCCAGCAGTGACCCGGGGCACCTACATGGCTACACCTTC. V and J are TRBV6-1 and TRBJ1-2, with D possibly being TRBD1 (5 bases). Germline assignment: CDR1 MNHNS and CDR2 SASEGT. V was cut by 3 bases and J by 6 bases, with 14 bases left in between. This CDR3 spans 14 amino acids.

The chain recombines TRBV7-9 with TRBJ2-3, with a weak D call TRBD2 (6 bases). V was trimmed by 1 base and J by 2 bases, leaving 10 bases between them. Germline values: CDR1 SEHNR, CDR2 FQNEAQ (reference sequence). The CDR3 covers 15 residues. CDR3: CASSLGVGLTDTQYF. The CDR3 coding sequence is TGTGCCAGCAGCTTAGGAGTGGGACTCACAGATACGCAGTATTTT.

The chain's CDR3 is CASSLWGSGTGEAFF. In DNA, the CDR3 is TGTGCCAGCAGTTTATGGGGGTCGGGGACAGGAGAAGCTTTCTTT. The chain links TRBV27 to TRBJ1-1; 8 bases line up with TRBD1. CDR1 is MNHEY and CDR2 is SMNVEV in the germline V gene (reference sequence). The CDR3 spans 15 residues. V gave up 1 base and J gave up 8 bases; unmatched junction bases: 9.

The genes are TRBV5-5 and TRBJ1-3; D not certain. The CDR3 runs to 15 residues. Per germline, CDR1 SGHKS and CDR2 YYEKEE (reference sequence). The V end lost 0 bases, the J end lost 0 bases, and 7 bases lay between the germline ends. This CDR3 reads CASSLGHFSGNTIYF. In DNA form, the CDR3 reads TGTGCCAGCAGCTTGGGTCATTTCTCTGGAAACACCATATATTTT.

This rearrangement joins TRBV6-1 to TRBJ1-1; TRBD1 might be the D (5 bases). Trimming removed 7 bases from V and 1 base from J, with 10 bases in between. The CDR3 sequence is 13 residues long. Germline CDR1 MNHNS, CDR2 SASEGT. CDR3 loop: CASIEGTNTEAFF. CDR3 sequence (DNA): TGTGCCAGCATTGAGGGGACGAACACTGAAGCTTTCTTT.

The J gene is TRBJ2-7, the V gene TRBV29-1, with a weak D call TRBD2 (7 bases). CDR1 and CDR2 from the germline V gene are SQVTM and ANQGSEA. Trimming removed 5 bases at V and 7 bases at J, with 24 bases between. There are 15 residues in the CDR3. This CDR3 is CSVSTGYAGVEEQYF. CDR3 in DNA: TGCAGCGTTTCGACAGGTTATGCGGGAGTCGAAGAGCAGTACTTC.

The chain has TRBV25-1 and TRBJ1-1, with D maybe TRBD1 (6 bases). Trimming removed 3 bases at V and 8 bases at J, with 22 bases between. This CDR3 comprises 16 residues. Germline values: CDR1 MGHDK, CDR2 SYGVNS. The CDR3 DNA is TGTGCCAGCAGTGATTATCGGCGGGGGCCAGGGGAAGAAGCTTTCTTT. It translates to CASSDYRRGPGEEAFF.

About this clone: The same CDR3 is also encoded by other DNA sequences in this sample. This chain uses TRBV7-9 with TRBJ1-1, with D hard to call. There are 12 residues in the CDR3. Germline V gene sequence: CDR1 SEHNR, CDR2 FQNEAQ (reference sequence). V lost 4 bases to trimming and J lost 0 bases, with 3 bases between them. CDR3 sequence (DNA): TGTGCCAGCAGCTCCGTGAACACTGAAGCTTTCTTT. This gives the protein CASSSVNTEAFF.

The chain has TRBV7-2 and TRBJ1-2; the match to TRBD1 covers 7 bases. The V gene end was trimmed by 2 bases and the J gene end by 7 bases; junction bases not matched to a gene: 22. Germline CDR1 is SGHTA and CDR2 is FQGNSA. This CDR3 region has 19 residues. CDR3 in DNA: TGTGCCAGCAGCTTATTCTTTGCGCGACAAGGGGGCCCCTCAGGTGGCTACACCTTC. This codes for CASSLFFARQGGPSGGYTF.

The chain combines TRBV27 with TRBJ2-3; 7 bases map to TRBD2. The CDR3 spans 16 residues. Trimming cost V 0 bases and J 4 bases; bases outside gene matches: 7. CDR1 MNHEY and CDR2 SMNVEV come from the germline V gene (reference sequence). This chain's CDR3 is CASSLSAGEVPDTQYF. CDR3 bases: TGTGCCAGCAGTTTATCGGCGGGAGAGGTCCCAGATACGCAGTATTTT.

CDR3 sequence: CASSSVFGKQNQPQHF. In DNA, the CDR3 is TGTGCCAGCAGTTCCGTTTTCGGTAAGCAAAATCAGCCCCAGCATTTT. The J gene is TRBJ1-5, the V gene TRBV28, with D unclear. Per germline, CDR1 MDHEN and CDR2 SYDVKM. The CDR3 consists of 16 residues. The ends were cut back, 4 bases at V and 4 bases at J, with 17 bases in the middle. The full variable domain, completed using reference TRBV28 and TRBJ1-5, is DVKVTQSSRYLVKRTGEKVFLECVQDMDHENMFWYRQDPGLGLRLIYFSYDVKMKEKGDIPEGYSVSREKKERFSLILESASTNQTSMYLCASSSVFGKQNQPQHFGDGTRLSIL.

The chain has TRBV7-3 and TRBJ2-1, with D perhaps TRBD1 or TRBD2 (6 bases each). Looked up from germline, CDR1 is SGHTA and CDR2 is FQGTGA. The CDR3 runs 17 residues. V lost 2 bases and J 8 bases, leaving 22 bases between the germline ends. This CDR3 is CASSLWGLAIGGDEQFF. The DNA of the CDR3 is TGTGCCAGCAGCTTATGGGGGCTAGCGATAGGAGGGGATGAGCAGTTCTTC.

This clone was detected only once. This sequence joins TRBV5-4 and TRBJ2-3; D may be TRBD1 (6 bases). The germline V gene encodes CDR1 SGHNT and CDR2 YYREEE (reference sequence). This CDR3 spans 14 amino acids. Trimming stripped 4 bases from V and 7 bases from J, with 16 bases between. Here the CDR3 reads CASSLGTGLNTQYF. CDR3 nucleotide sequence: TGTGCCAGCAGCCTGGGAACAGGGTTGAATACGCAGTATTTT.

The CDR3 loop reads CAPGAPRQETQYF. CDR3 nucleotide sequence: TGCGCCCCCGGGGCACCACGGCAAGAGACCCAGTACTTC. The gene calls are TRBV10-1 and TRBJ2-5; D may correspond to TRBD1 or TRBD2 (5 bases each). The CDR3 has 13 amino acids. Looked up from germline, CDR1 is WNHNN and CDR2 is SYGVQD (reference sequence). V was cut by 11 bases and J by 2 bases, with 15 bases left in between.